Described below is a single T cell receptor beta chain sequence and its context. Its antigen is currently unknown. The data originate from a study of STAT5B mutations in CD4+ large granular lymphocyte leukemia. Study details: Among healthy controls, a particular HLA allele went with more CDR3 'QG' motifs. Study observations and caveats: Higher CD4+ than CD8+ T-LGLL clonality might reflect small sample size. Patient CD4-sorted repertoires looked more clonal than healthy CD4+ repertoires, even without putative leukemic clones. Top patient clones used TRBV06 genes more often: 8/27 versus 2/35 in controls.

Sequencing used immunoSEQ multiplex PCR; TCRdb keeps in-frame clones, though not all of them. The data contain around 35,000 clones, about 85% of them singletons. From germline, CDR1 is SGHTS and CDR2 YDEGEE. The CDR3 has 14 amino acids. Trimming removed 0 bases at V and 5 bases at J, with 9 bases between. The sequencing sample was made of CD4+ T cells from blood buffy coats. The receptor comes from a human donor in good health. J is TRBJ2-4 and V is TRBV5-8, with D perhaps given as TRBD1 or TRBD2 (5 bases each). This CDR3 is CASSLGQGQNIQYF. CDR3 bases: TGTGCCAGCAGCTTGGGGCAGGGACAAAACATTCAGTACTTC. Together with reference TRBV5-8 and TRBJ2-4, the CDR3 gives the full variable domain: EAGVTQSPTHLIKTRGQQATLRCSPISGHTSVYWYQQALGLGLQFLLWYDEGEERNRGNFPPRFSGRQFPNYSSELNVNALELEDSALYLCASSLGQGQNIQYFGAGTRLSVL.